The present T cell receptor beta chain was sequenced within a study of T cell repertoires in cytomegalovirus infection. With 7 bases clipped from V and 1 base from J, the junction kept 5 bases outside the gene matches. Germline V gene sequence: CDR1 MNHEY, CDR2 SVGAGI. This CDR3 has 16 amino acids. This clonotype was detected only a few times. Its cognate antigen is unknown. TCRdb ran MiXCR on the reads and lists one entry per CDR3 protein. The table lists some 220,000 distinct CDR3 sequences, approximately 40% of them singletons, with roughly three fifths in the top ten. This receptor was taken from a human donor in good health (CMV status not recorded). Some clones in this sample may be carry-over from other donors' samples. This sequence joins TRBV6-5 and TRBJ2-4; TRBD2 agrees at 12 bases. This specimen was CD8+ T cells from cultured PBMCs, taken from culture after CMV antigen stimulation. CDR3 sequence: CASTKTSGGAKNIQYF. The CDR3 DNA reads as TGTGCCAGCACAAAGACTAGCGGGGGTGCCAAAAACATTCAGTACTTC.